This T cell receptor beta chain was identified during a study of T cell changes during pregnancy in multiple sclerosis. Using immunoSEQ multiplex PCR, the repertoire was profiled, and TCRdb retains in-frame clones only, with some absent. The data contain some 87,000 clones, roughly 95% of them seen just once; the ten biggest clones take up 1.1%. The sample consisted of peripheral blood, taken in the second trimester of pregnancy. The sequence came from a female donor with multiple sclerosis, enrolled in a pregnancy study.

The chain's CDR3 is CATSREAGQGLSDTQYF. The DNA of the CDR3 is TGTGCCACCAGCAGAGAAGCAGGACAGGGTTTGTCAGATACGCAGTATTTT. The rearrangement uses TRBV15 and TRBJ2-3, with 8 positions matching TRBD1. CDR1 and CDR2 from the germline V gene are LNHNV and YYDKDF (reference sequence). With V trimmed by 0 bases and J by 4 bases, 9 bases remained unmatched. The CDR3 spans 17 residues. Filled out from reference TRBV15 and TRBJ2-3, the complete variable domain reads DAMVIQNPRYQVTQFGKPVTLSCSQTLNHNVMYWYQQKSSQAPKLLFHYYDKDFNNEADTPDNFQSRRPNTSFCFLDIRSPGLGDTAMYLCATSREAGQGLSDTQYFGPGTRLTVL.